The 15 T cell receptor beta chains presented below share a single source sample, sequenced in a study of sequential checkpoint blockade in melanoma. The treatment was: randomized to nivolumab then ipilimumab (arm A) or the reverse (arm B). Using immunoSEQ multiplex PCR, the repertoire was profiled, and TCRdb retains in-frame clones only, with some absent. The sample has roughly 20,000 clones, approximately 72% seen once. Sequenced material: CD8+ T cells sorted from blood (inferred from file names), taken from a patient given nivolumab and ipilimumab in sequence. The receptor source for this set is a human donor with melanoma.

This clone is a singleton in its sample. V and J are TRBV7-9 and TRBJ1-5, with D possibly matching TRBD1 (5 bases). The CDR3 runs 14 residues. Germline values: CDR1 SEHNR, CDR2 FQNEAQ (reference sequence). Trimming stripped 5 bases from V and 3 bases from J, with 11 bases between. DNA of the CDR3: TGTGCCAGCAGCCCCCAGGGAAACAATCAGCCCCAGCATTTT. It translates to CASSPQGNNQPQHF.

CDR3 region: CASSLAPSRGGRSYEQYF. CDR3 nucleotides: TGTGCCAGCAGCTTAGCCCCCAGCAGAGGCGGGAGGTCCTACGAGCAGTACTTC. This sequence joins TRBV7-9 and TRBJ2-7; TRBD2 matches at 8 bases. The trim removed 0 bases at V and 1 base at J, leaving 11 bases unmatched. CDR1 SEHNR and CDR2 FQNEAQ come from the germline V gene (reference sequence). The length of the CDR3 is 18 residues.

This clone appeared a few times. The chain combines TRBV7-2 with TRBJ1-2; D is ambiguous. Trimming took 3 bases from V and 3 from J, leaving 5 bases between them. The V gene's germline CDR1 is SGHTA and CDR2 FQGNSA. The CDR3 totals 12 residues. CDR3: CASSLSDYGYTF. DNA for the CDR3: TGTGCCAGCAGCTTGTCAGACTATGGCTACACCTTC.

The chain is built from TRBV19 and TRBJ1-1, with TRBD1 as a possible D gene (6 bases). Per the germline V gene, CDR1 is LNHDA and CDR2 is SQIVND (reference sequence). The CDR3 loop spans 15 amino acids. V lost 6 bases and J lost 1, with 15 bases in between. The CDR3 protein is CASSLYLGQNTEAFF. The CDR3 region has the DNA TGTGCCAGTAGCCTATATCTGGGACAGAACACTGAAGCTTTCTTT.

The rearrangement links TRBV4-2 to TRBJ1-2; no definite D call. Germline V CDR1 and CDR2: LGHNA, YNFKEQ. V lost 3 bases, J lost 4 bases, and 12 bases lay in between. The CDR3 is made up of 14 amino acids. This chain's CDR3 is CASSQEARSYGYTF. CDR3 DNA: TGTGCCAGCAGCCAGGAGGCAAGGAGCTATGGCTACACCTTC.

The chain links TRBV9 to TRBJ1-2; 9 positions match TRBD1. Germline CDR1 SGDLS, CDR2 YYNGEE. V lost 3 bases to trimming and J lost 4 bases; unmatched junction nucleotides: 10. The CDR3 runs 16 residues. The CDR3 coding sequence is TGTGCCAGCAGCGCTGAGGGACAGGGAGGACGCTATGGCTACACCTTC. Protein: CASSAEGQGGRYGYTF.

This rearrangement joins TRBV29-1 to TRBJ1-3; D gene ambiguous. Germline V gene sequence: CDR1 SQVTM, CDR2 ANQGSEA. Trimming stripped 2 bases from V and 4 bases from J, with 6 bases between. This CDR3 region has 12 residues. In DNA form, the CDR3 reads TGCAGCGTTGAACAATCCGGAAACACCATATATTTT. Encoded protein: CSVEQSGNTIYF.

The gene calls are TRBV5-1 and TRBJ1-1; TRBD1 matches 10 bases. This CDR3 is built from 16 residues. Germline loops: CDR1 SGHRS, CDR2 YFSETQ. Trimming cost V 5 bases and J 5 bases; bases outside gene matches: 12. The CDR3 reads CASRLSQGTGVTEAFF. In DNA form, the CDR3 reads TGCGCCAGCAGGCTGTCCCAGGGGACAGGGGTGACTGAAGCTTTCTTT.

The chain uses TRBV5-5 and TRBJ1-3; tentative D call: TRBD1 (6 bases). Germline V CDR1 and CDR2: SGHKS, YYEKEE (reference sequence). V was pared by 4 bases and J by 4 bases, with 15 bases between. The CDR3 extends over 15 amino acids. CDR3 coding DNA: TGTGCCAGCAGCCCAGCCGGGACACAAGGAAACACCATATATTTT. This encodes CASSPAGTQGNTIYF.

The chain employs TRBV7-2 and TRBJ1-2, with a possible D match to TRBD1 (5 bases). The length of the CDR3 is 17 residues. The V gene lost 1 base and the J gene lost 3 bases, with 18 bases spanning the gap. Germline loops: CDR1 SGHTA, CDR2 FQGNSA. DNA for the CDR3: TGTGCCAGCAGCTTAGATAGGGATAGGGGCGGATACTATGGCTACACCTTC. This translates into CASSLDRDRGGYYGYTF.

The chain employs TRBV25-1 and TRBJ2-7; 11 bases line up with TRBD2. Germline V gives CDR1 MGHDK, CDR2 SYGVNS. The ends lost 4 bases at V and 3 bases at J; junction bases unmatched: 5. This CDR3 has 15 amino acids. The CDR3 coding sequence is TGTGCCAGCAGTGGGGGACTAGCGGTATACTACGAGCAGTACTTC. It encodes CASSGGLAVYYEQYF.

CDR3 sequence: CASSDRRGKKAFF. CDR3 nucleotides: TGTGCCAGCAGTGATAGGCGAGGGAAGAAAGCTTTCTTT. The chain recombines TRBV25-1 with TRBJ1-1; D ambiguous. The CDR3 covers 13 residues. Germline V gene lookup returns CDR1 MGHDK and CDR2 SYGVNS. The V end lost 3 bases, the J end lost 9 bases, and 14 bases lay between the germline ends.

The chain links TRBV28 to TRBJ1-2, with TRBD1 matching over 8 bases. The CDR3 is 14 residues long. V lost 5 bases to trimming and J lost 6 bases; unmatched junction nucleotides: 8. In germline, CDR1 is MDHEN, CDR2 SYDVKM. CDR3 coding DNA: TGTGCCAGCAGTCTTCCGACAGGGGAGAATGGCTACACCTTC. Its protein product is CASSLPTGENGYTF.

The CDR3, as DNA: TGTGCCAGCAGAGCATCGACAGGGGGGCTCGGCTACACCTTC. Translating it yields CASRASTGGLGYTF. The chain employs TRBV6-5 and TRBJ1-2; 9 nucleotides align to TRBD1. The CDR3 extends over 14 amino acids. The germline V gene has CDR1 MNHEY and CDR2 SVGAGI. The junction had 10 bases not matched to a gene; V was cut back by 6 bases and J by 8 bases.

The J gene is TRBJ1-2, the V gene TRBV19; D is unresolved. Trimming took 3 bases from V and 2 from J, leaving 7 bases between them. Germline V gene lookup returns CDR1 LNHDA and CDR2 SQIVND (reference sequence). The CDR3 extends over 13 amino acids. CDR3 bases: TGTGCCAGTAGTATTACGGGGAACTATGGCTACACCTTC. Translation gives CASSITGNYGYTF.